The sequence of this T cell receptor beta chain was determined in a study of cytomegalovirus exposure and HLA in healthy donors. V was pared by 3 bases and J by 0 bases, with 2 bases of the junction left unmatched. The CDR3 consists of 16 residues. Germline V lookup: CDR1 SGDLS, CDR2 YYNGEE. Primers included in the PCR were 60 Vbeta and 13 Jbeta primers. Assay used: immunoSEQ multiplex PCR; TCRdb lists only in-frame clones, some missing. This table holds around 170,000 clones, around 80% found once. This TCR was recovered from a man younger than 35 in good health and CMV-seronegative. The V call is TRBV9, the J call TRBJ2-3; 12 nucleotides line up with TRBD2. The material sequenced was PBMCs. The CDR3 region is CASSALAGGSTDTQYF. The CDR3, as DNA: TGTGCCAGCAGCGCCCTAGCGGGAGGGAGCACAGATACGCAGTATTTT.